The present TCR beta chain was sequenced within a study of tumor-infiltrating lymphocytes in localized non-small cell lung cancer. For the study at large: The cohort mixed smokers and never-smokers, several histologies, and some post-neoadjuvant-chemotherapy samples.

In regard to this clone: The antigen remains undetermined.

Assay: immunoSEQ multiplex PCR; the TCRdb copy retains only in-frame clones and omits some. The profile shows 16,000 or so clones, over 75% of them singletons. Study results and caveats: T-cell fraction did not differ between immunotypes IM1 and IM2.

This clonotype was sampled from a human donor with non-small cell lung cancer. Sample: lung tumor tissue.

CDR3 bases: TGTGCCAGTAGTACCCAGGGCATGAGTGGCTACACCTTC. As protein: CASSTQGMSGYTF. V and J are TRBV19 and TRBJ1-2, with a possible D match to TRBD1 (5 bases). Trimming took 4 bases from V and 7 from J, leaving 13 bases between them. Looked up from germline, CDR1 is LNHDA and CDR2 is SQIVND (reference sequence). The CDR3 extends over 13 amino acids.